A selection of T cell receptor beta chains follows, all from one sample in a study of T cells in Graves' hyperthyroidism and ophthalmopathy. TCRdb analysed the multiplex PCR reads with MiXCR anew, one entry per CDR3 protein. In the table there are roughly 380,000 distinct CDR3 sequences, less than 15% of which are singletons. The specimen was blood. Receptors originate from a man aged 25 to 45 with Graves' hyperthyroidism that later progressed to Graves' ophthalmopathy. The CDR3 runs from the conserved cysteine through the conserved F or W. A D gene is named only where the DNA matches it firmly. The size field is filled for only some rows; it gives once, few, many or a size class.

D	size	V	J	DNA	CDR3
.	few	TRBV2	TRBJ1-1	TGTGCCAGCACCGACGGGAATGAAGCTTTCTTT	CASTDGNEAFF
.	.	TRBV18	TRBJ1-1	TGTGCCAGCTCACCACGGAGGGAACTTATGAACACTGAAGCTTTCTTT	CASSPRRELMNTEAFF
.	many	TRBV6-2/TRBV6-3	TRBJ2-1	TGTGCCAGCAGTTGGGACTTATACAATGAGCAGTTCTTC	CASSWDLYNEQFF
.	.	TRBV4-1	TRBJ2-7	TGCGCCAGCAGCCAAGACCCCCACGCGAGCTACGAGCAGTACTTC	CASSQDPHASYEQYF
.	many	TRBV12-3/TRBV12-4	TRBJ2-2	TGTGCCAGCAGAAGACTAGTATCCGGGGAGCTGTTTTTT	CASRRLVSGELFF
TRBD2	many	TRBV6-5	TRBJ2-3	TGTGCCAGCAGTTACGCGGGGGGGGCCGCAGATACGCAGTATTTT	CASSYAGGAADTQYF
TRBD1	few	TRBV6-1	TRBJ1-6	TGTGCCAGCAGTTCCCTGGGGACAGACAATTCACCCCTCCACTTT	CASSSLGTDNSPLHF
.	few	TRBV9	TRBJ1-2	TGTGCCAGCAGCCCCAGGGGTATCTATGGCTACACCTTC	CASSPRGIYGYTF
.	.	TRBV5-1	TRBJ2-3	TGCGCCAGCCCGTCTTTTCGGGGGAACAGCACAGATACGCAGTATTTT	CASPSFRGNSTDTQYF
.	many	TRBV5-6	TRBJ2-3	TGTGCCAGCAGCTGGGGGTCTCTCGACACAGATACGCAGTATTTT	CASSWGSLDTDTQYF
.	many	TRBV6-1	TRBJ1-1	TGTGCCAGCAGTTACGCCCTAAGAGGGGGCACTGAAGCTTTCTTT	CASSYALRGGTEAFF